This entry lists 31 T cell receptor beta chains sequenced from one sample in a study of a mutant IDH1 vaccine in newly diagnosed glioma. As for time point: week 5, during vaccination. All doses held 300 ug of mutant IDH1 20-mer peptide, with topical imiquimod. The antigens these receptors bind are not known. TCRdb's copy holds only in-frame clones and misses some; the assay was immunoSEQ multiplex PCR. In the table there are roughly 54,000 clones, 80% to 85% of which are singletons. The material was PBMCs, obtained from a glioma patient whose treatment included an IDH1 peptide vaccine. These receptor sequences come from a man aged 30-40 years with glioma.

The rearrangement joins TRBV9 to TRBJ1-6; the D gene is possibly TRBD1 (5 bases). The CDR3 spans 13 residues. Germline values: CDR1 SGDLS, CDR2 YYNGEE. V was clipped by 4 bases and J by 14 bases, with 16 bases between them. The CDR3 sequence is CASSLHPEGTLHF. The CDR3 DNA reads TGTGCCAGCAGCCTCCACCCCGAGGGGACCCTCCACTTT.

This chain connects TRBV7-8 to TRBJ2-3; 10 bases map to TRBD2. V was pared by 5 bases and J by 3 bases, with 11 bases of the junction left unmatched. The CDR3 spans 17 residues. Germline V CDR1 and CDR2: SGHVS, FQNEAQ. CDR3 residues: CASSPRVAGGFTDTQYF. CDR3 in DNA: TGTGCCAGCAGCCCCCGGGTAGCGGGGGGATTTACAGATACGCAGTATTTT.

The V call is TRBV5-1, the J call TRBJ1-1, with D uncertain. Trimming stripped 0 bases from V and 10 bases from J, with 13 bases between. Germline CDR1 reads SGHRS; CDR2 reads YFSETQ. This CDR3 is 13 amino acids long. CDR3 in DNA: TGCGCCAGCAGCTTGGCCAGCAGGAGCACAGCTTTCTTT. This encodes CASSLASRSTAFF.

CDR3 loop: CASSWGDRDEKLFF. The CDR3 DNA reads TGCGCCAGCAGCTGGGGGGACAGGGATGAAAAACTGTTTTTT. The J gene is TRBJ1-4, the V gene TRBV5-1, with 9 bases aligning to TRBD1. CDR3 length equals 14 residues. Germline V gene sequence: CDR1 SGHRS, CDR2 YFSETQ. After removal of 3 bases from V and 6 bases from J, the junction contained 3 bases not matched to a gene.

This sequence joins TRBV5-6 and TRBJ1-1; no clear D gene. Trimming cost V 2 bases and J 7 bases, with 9 bases left between them. CDR1 is SGHDT and CDR2 is YYEEEE in the germline V gene. CDR3 length: 12 residues. The CDR3 loop reads CASSFGRVEAFF. CDR3 DNA: TGTGCCAGCAGCTTCGGACGGGTTGAAGCTTTCTTT.

The genes are TRBV28 and TRBJ2-7, with D unresolved. CDR3 length: 13 amino acids. V shed 7 bases and J shed 3 bases, with 13 bases lying between them. Germline CDR1 reads MDHEN; CDR2 reads SYDVKM. The CDR3 sequence is CASNWGFNYEQYF. The CDR3 bases are TGTGCCAGCAACTGGGGATTCAACTACGAGCAGTACTTC.

The chain uses TRBV10-2 and TRBJ2-5, with 7 bases that match TRBD1. Trimming cost V 0 bases and J 2 bases; bases outside gene matches: 15. CDR1 and CDR2 (germline): WSHSY, SAAADI. The CDR3 has 19 residues. CDR3 residues: CASSESTLLPLTGQETQYF. In DNA, the CDR3 is TGCGCCAGCAGTGAGTCGACCCTCTTACCGTTGACAGGGCAAGAGACCCAGTACTTC.

CDR3 in amino acids: CASSGGPYEQYF. Written as DNA, the CDR3 is TGTGCCAGCAGTGGGGGACCCTACGAGCAGTACTTC. J is TRBJ2-7 and V is TRBV2; D tentatively fits TRBD1 or TRBD2 (5 bases each). The CDR3 length is 12 residues. In germline, CDR1 is SNHLY, CDR2 FYNNEI. Trimming took 4 bases from V and 2 from J, leaving 6 bases between them.

This chain links TRBV7-9 with TRBJ2-6; D is unresolved. Trimming took off 4 bases at V and 1 base at J, with 8 bases between the two ends. The CDR3 has 15 amino acids. CDR1 and CDR2 (germline): SEHNR, FQNEAQ (reference sequence). CDR3 residues: CASSSYNSGANVLTF. The CDR3 DNA reads as TGTGCCAGCAGCTCCTACAATTCTGGGGCCAACGTCCTGACTTTC. Looking up the rest from reference TRBV7-9 and TRBJ2-6 gives the full variable domain: DTGVSQNPRHKITKRGQNVTFRCDPISEHNRLYWYRQTLGQGPEFLTYFQNEAQLEKSRLLSDRFSAERPKGSFSTLEIQRTEQGDSAMYLCASSSYNSGANVLTFGAGSRLTVL.

The chain has TRBV29-1 and TRBJ2-5, with a weak D call TRBD1 (6 bases). The V end was cut by 5 bases, the J end by 4 bases, with 11 bases between. Germline V gene data show CDR1 as SQVTM and CDR2 as ANQGSEA. The CDR3 totals 12 residues. Here the CDR3 reads CSVRKGGETQYF. The DNA of the CDR3 is TGCAGCGTTAGGAAAGGGGGAGAGACCCAGTACTTC.

V and J are TRBV28 and TRBJ2-5; TRBD2 matches 9 bases. The J segment lost 5 bases and the V segment lost 6 bases, leaving 10 bases of the junction unmatched. CDR3 length: 15 amino acids. CDR1 and CDR2 (germline): MDHEN, SYDVKM. Here the CDR3 reads CASSQRPSGVETQYF. The CDR3 DNA sequence: TGTGCCAGCAGCCAACGGCCTAGCGGGGTCGAGACCCAGTACTTC.

This clone was observed a handful of times. V gene TRBV6-1 combines with J gene TRBJ2-3, with 11 nucleotides matching TRBD1. Germline loops: CDR1 MNHNS, CDR2 SASEGT. There are 16 residues in the CDR3. V shed 0 bases and J 4 bases; nucleotides not matched to a gene: 3. CDR3 in DNA: TGTGCCAGCAGTGAAGCGCCGGGACAGGGGGCAGATACGCAGTATTTT. Its translation: CASSEAPGQGADTQYF.

The chain employs TRBV7-9 and TRBJ2-2; D gene unclear. V dropped 5 bases and J dropped 1 base, with 14 bases sitting between them. Germline V lookup: CDR1 SEHNR, CDR2 FQNEAQ (reference sequence). The CDR3 covers 16 residues. The CDR3 spells CASSQTADGNTGELFF. The CDR3 nucleotides are TGTGCCAGCAGCCAGACCGCGGACGGGAACACCGGGGAGCTGTTTTTT.

This chain joins TRBV29-1 and TRBJ2-1; 8 nucleotides agree with TRBD2. Germline CDR1 and CDR2: SQVTM and ANQGSEA. The V segment lost 7 bases and the J segment 1 base; nucleotides outside the gene matches: 6. This CDR3 contains 14 residues. The CDR3 DNA reads as TGCAGCGCCGAGGGACTAGATTCCTACAATGAGCAGTTCTTC. It codes for CSAEGLDSYNEQFF.

The genes are TRBV7-8 and TRBJ2-1; 12 bases line up with TRBD2. The CDR3 sequence is 16 residues long. V gave up 3 bases and J gave up 8 bases; unmatched junction bases: 8. The germline gives CDR1 SGHVS, CDR2 FQNEAQ. This chain's CDR3 is CASSFGPSGGADEQFF. The CDR3 region has the DNA TGTGCCAGCAGCTTCGGGCCTAGCGGGGGGGCCGATGAGCAGTTCTTC.

V and J are TRBV6-1 and TRBJ2-2, with D unclear. The CDR3 is 14 amino acids. V was pared by 6 bases and J by 0 bases, with 8 bases between. From germline, CDR1 is MNHNS and CDR2 SASEGT. In DNA, the CDR3 is TGTGCCAGCAGCGCCCAGCCGAACACCGGGGAGCTGTTTTTT. Translated: CASSAQPNTGELFF.

Written as DNA, the CDR3 is TGTGCCAGCAGTTCAACAGGGTCTAGTAATTCACCCCTCCACTTT. Translated, it gives CASSSTGSSNSPLHF. This chain links TRBV6-1 with TRBJ1-6; D might be TRBD1 (6 bases). Trimming took off 5 bases at V and 6 bases at J, with 14 bases between the two ends. Germline V CDR1 and CDR2: MNHNS, SASEGT. This CDR3 is 15 amino acids long.

The chain joins TRBV9 to TRBJ2-5; TRBD1 might be the D (5 bases). The J call may be incorrect, as the DNA end agrees better with TRBJ2-7. This CDR3 comprises 17 residues. Germline-derived CDR1 and CDR2 are SGDLS and YYNGEE. CDR3 protein: CASSAGPNSLQGYEQYF. DNA for the CDR3: TGTGCCAGCAGCGCAGGGCCAAACTCGCTCCAGGGCTACGAGCAGTACTTC.

The rearrangement joins TRBV6-5 to TRBJ2-2; TRBD1 matches 7 bases. The V and J ends lost 5 bases and 3 bases, in that order; junction bases with no gene match: 6. CDR3 length: 15 residues. Germline V gene sequence: CDR1 MNHEY, CDR2 SVGAGI. The CDR3 nucleotides read TGTGCCAGCAGTACAGACAGGGCTGACACCGGGGAGCTGTTTTTT. Amino acid sequence: CASSTDRADTGELFF.

This chain joins TRBV11-3 and TRBJ2-3; 12 nucleotides align to TRBD1. This CDR3 has 17 residues. J gave up 8 bases and V 0 bases, and 9 bases lay outside the gene matches. The germline gives CDR1 SGHNT, CDR2 YENEEA. The CDR3 loop reads CASSLDGTGGPLGTQYF. In DNA, the CDR3 is TGTGCCAGCAGCTTAGATGGGACAGGGGGCCCACTAGGTACGCAGTATTTT.

The V and J genes are TRBV7-2 and TRBJ1-2; 8 bases align to TRBD1. The junction had 9 bases not matched to a gene; V was cut back by 5 bases and J by 4 bases. The CDR3 spans 15 residues. Germline lookup yields CDR1 SGHTA and CDR2 FQGNSA. CDR3 residues: CASSPGTGPFYGYTF. The CDR3 DNA reads TGTGCCAGCAGCCCCGGGACAGGCCCTTTCTATGGCTACACCTTC.

The chain carries TRBV11-2 and TRBJ2-5; weak D call: TRBD2 (5 bases). The V end lost 0 bases, the J end lost 4 bases, and 21 bases lay between the germline ends. Germline V lookup: CDR1 SGHAT, CDR2 FQNNGV. CDR3 length: 18 amino acids. In DNA, the CDR3 is TGTGCCAGCAGCTTAGAGCCTCTGCCCCAGGAGGATAGAGAGACCCAGTACTTC. Protein: CASSLEPLPQEDRETQYF.

The rearrangement links TRBV6-6 to TRBJ2-3; no clear D gene. Trimming took 3 bases from V and 3 from J, leaving 10 bases between them. This CDR3 comprises 14 residues. Germline V lookup: CDR1 MNHNY, CDR2 SVGAGI (reference sequence). CDR3 bases: TGTGCCAGCAGTTATAGGGCTGGAACAGATACGCAGTATTTT. Translating gives CASSYRAGTDTQYF.

J is TRBJ2-7 and V is TRBV19; TRBD2 might be the D (5 bases). Trimming took 3 bases from V and 6 from J, leaving 15 bases between them. Germline CDR1 and CDR2: LNHDA and SQIVND (reference sequence). This CDR3 has 14 residues. The chain's CDR3 is CASSISQDGGEQYF. The CDR3 coding sequence is TGTGCCAGTAGTATTTCTCAGGACGGAGGCGAGCAGTACTTC.

The gene calls are TRBV6-5 and TRBJ2-1; D call uncertain. The ends were cut back, 7 bases at V and 4 bases at J, with 14 bases in the middle. Germline CDR1 and CDR2: MNHEY and SVGAGI. The CDR3 spans 14 residues. CDR3 loop: CASTREPGYNEQFF. The CDR3 region has the DNA TGTGCCAGCACCCGAGAGCCTGGGTACAATGAGCAGTTCTTC.

The gene calls are TRBV19 and TRBJ2-2; D is undetermined. The CDR3 has 14 amino acids. Per germline, CDR1 LNHDA and CDR2 SQIVND (reference sequence). V was pared by 0 bases and J by 6 bases, with 8 bases between. The CDR3, as DNA: TGTGCCAGTAGTATAGATAGGGATTCCGGGGAGCTGTTTTTT. Protein sequence: CASSIDRDSGELFF.

V is TRBV5-1 and J is TRBJ2-5; D gene unclear. Deletions cut 0 bases from V and 3 bases from J, with 9 bases between. The V gene's germline CDR1 is SGHRS and CDR2 YFSETQ. The CDR3 sequence is 14 residues long. CDR3 residues: CASSLGSFKETQYF. The DNA of the CDR3 is TGCGCCAGCAGCTTGGGCTCGTTCAAAGAGACCCAGTACTTC.

The chain joins TRBV5-1 to TRBJ2-5, with 7 bases that match TRBD1. The CDR3 totals 13 residues. Germline CDR1 reads SGHRS; CDR2 reads YFSETQ. The ends lost 5 bases at V and 4 bases at J; junction bases unmatched: 5. In DNA form, the CDR3 reads TGCGCCAGCAGTTGGAACAGGGGAGAGACCCAGTACTTC. Encoded protein: CASSWNRGETQYF.

This chain links TRBV25-1 with TRBJ2-7, with a possible D match to TRBD1 (5 bases). Germline V gene sequence: CDR1 MGHDK, CDR2 SYGVNS. Trimming took 6 bases from V and 0 from J, leaving 18 bases between them. CDR3 length: 16 residues. As DNA, the CDR3 is TGTGCCAGCAGCCCCAGGGCGGCCCTAATCTCCTACGAGCAGTACTTC. This gives the protein CASSPRAALISYEQYF.

The rearrangement joins TRBV7-8 to TRBJ2-1; unclear D gene. CDR1 SGHVS and CDR2 FQNEAQ come from the germline V gene. Trimming left V 7 bases short and J 4 bases short, with 20 bases between. The CDR3 runs to 16 residues. In DNA, the CDR3 is TGTGCCAGCATCCCGGGCAGAACTGCCCGTTACAATGAGCAGTTCTTC. This encodes CASIPGRTARYNEQFF.

The chain couples TRBV15 to TRBJ1-2, with TRBD1 matching over 7 bases. The germline V gene has CDR1 LNHNV and CDR2 YYDKDF (reference sequence). The CDR3 has 14 residues. J was trimmed by 8 bases and V by 5 bases; bases with no gene match: 11. DNA for the CDR3: TGTGCCACCAGCTATGACAGGGCCCTTAGCGGCTACACCTTC. Encoded protein: CATSYDRALSGYTF.